These 21 T cell receptor beta chains came from one sample sequenced in a study of cytomegalovirus exposure and HLA in healthy donors. In the PCR, 60 Vbeta and 13 Jbeta primers were used. Some clones are missing from TCRdb's copy, which holds only in-frame ones; the method was immunoSEQ multiplex PCR. The sample includes roughly 80,000 clones. What was sequenced was PBMCs. The source is a woman aged 30 to 39 in good health and CMV-seronegative.

This chain uses TRBV25-1 with TRBJ2-7, with 7 nucleotides matching TRBD2. There are 17 residues in the CDR3. CDR1 and CDR2 from the germline V gene are MGHDK and SYGVNS. The V gene end was trimmed by 4 bases and the J gene end by 0 bases; junction bases not matched to a gene: 12. Here the CDR3 DNA reads TGTGCCAGCAGTGCCCTCGGGAAAGCGGGAACCTCCTACGAGCAGTACTTC. This sequence encodes CASSALGKAGTSYEQYF.

This sequence joins TRBV29-1 and TRBJ2-2, with 11 bases fitting TRBD1. Germline V gives CDR1 SQVTM, CDR2 ANQGSEA. This CDR3 has 14 residues. The V segment lost 6 bases and the J segment 6 bases; nucleotides outside the gene matches: 6. The CDR3: CSVGTGGLAGELFF. The DNA of the CDR3 is TGCAGCGTGGGGACAGGGGGTTTAGCCGGGGAGCTGTTTTTT.

The V and J genes are TRBV4-1 and TRBJ2-7; D gene uncertain. CDR1 is MGHRA, CDR2 YSYEKL, per germline. The V end lost 1 base, the J end lost 0 bases, and 10 bases lay between the germline ends. The CDR3 is 15 amino acids. The CDR3 DNA follows: TGCGCCAGCAGCCAAGTGTACGCGGACTCCTACGAGCAGTACTTC. It is translated as CASSQVYADSYEQYF.

The rearrangement joins TRBV5-1 to TRBJ1-1, with D hard to call. This CDR3 is 14 amino acids long. Trimming removed 0 bases from V and 1 base from J, with 7 bases in between. Germline CDR1 is SGHRS and CDR2 is YFSETQ. The CDR3 sequence is CASSLAEPNTEAFF. The CDR3 nucleotides are TGCGCCAGCAGCTTGGCAGAACCGAACACTGAAGCTTTCTTT.

The CDR3 sequence: CASSGSISDNEQFF. Written as DNA, the CDR3 is TGTGCCAGCTCAGGTTCCATCTCAGACAATGAGCAGTTCTTC. The chain recombines TRBV18 with TRBJ2-1; no definite D call. V was trimmed by 5 bases and J by 5 bases, leaving 13 bases between them. The CDR3 contains 14 residues. CDR1 is KGHSH and CDR2 is LQKENI in the germline V gene.

The rearrangement links TRBV2 to TRBJ1-5; D perhaps matches TRBD1 (6 bases). The germline V gene has CDR1 SNHLY and CDR2 FYNNEI. The CDR3 loop spans 13 amino acids. V dropped 6 bases and J dropped 0 bases, with 6 bases sitting between them. CDR3 in amino acids: CASRDSSNQPQHF. The CDR3 DNA is TGTGCCAGCAGGGACAGTAGCAATCAGCCCCAGCATTTT. Using reference TRBV2 and TRBJ1-5 for the parts outside the CDR3, the full variable domain is EPEVTQTPSHQVTQMGQEVILRCVPISNHLYFYWYRQILGQKVEFLVSFYNNEISEKSEIFDDQFSVERPDGSNFTLKIRSTKLEDSAMYFCASRDSSNQPQHFGDGTRLSIL.

The J gene is TRBJ1-2, the V gene TRBV6-1; 7 positions agree with TRBD1. The ends lost 5 bases at V and 5 bases at J; junction bases unmatched: 11. Per the germline V gene, CDR1 is MNHNS and CDR2 is SASEGT. There are 15 residues in the CDR3. The CDR3 coding sequence is TGTGCCAGCAGTCTCCCTGGGACAGAACTATATGGCTACACCTTC. It encodes CASSLPGTELYGYTF.

The chain has TRBV7-2 and TRBJ2-2, with D possibly matching TRBD1 (5 bases). Trimming cost V 5 bases and J 4 bases, with 11 bases left between them. Germline V gene data show CDR1 as SGHTA and CDR2 as FQGNSA. This CDR3 has 14 amino acids. The CDR3 nucleotides are TGTGCCAGCAGCCACGACAGCTTCACCGGGGAGCTGTTTTTT. It specifies CASSHDSFTGELFF.

This sequence joins TRBV7-8 and TRBJ2-2; D might be TRBD2 (6 bases). The V and J ends lost 1 base and 2 bases respectively, with 14 bases between them. From germline, CDR1 is SGHVS and CDR2 FQNEAQ. The CDR3 spans 17 residues. CDR3 region: CASSLDRGTSNTGELFF. The CDR3 DNA is TGTGCCAGCAGCTTAGATCGGGGGACGAGCAACACCGGGGAGCTGTTTTTT.

This rearrangement joins TRBV30 to TRBJ2-7, with 9 bases that match TRBD1. Germline V gene sequence: CDR1 GTSNPN, CDR2 SVGIG (reference sequence). Trimming removed 2 bases from V and 4 bases from J; junction bases left unmatched: 9. CDR3 length: 15 amino acids. CDR3 bases: TGTGCCTGGAGTCAAGACAGGGGGAGATGGTACGAGCAGTACTTC. It specifies CAWSQDRGRWYEQYF.

In DNA, the CDR3 is TGTGCCTGGAGTCGGGCAGGGGAAGGGACCCAGTACTTC. It codes for CAWSRAGEGTQYF. This rearrangement joins TRBV30 to TRBJ2-5; TRBD1 might be the D (6 bases). The CDR3 sequence is 13 residues long. Trimming pared 2 bases from V and 7 bases from J, leaving 14 bases between. CDR1 is GTSNPN, CDR2 SVGIG, per germline (reference sequence). Using reference TRBV30 and TRBJ2-5 for the parts outside the CDR3, the full variable domain is SQTIHQWPATLVQPVGSPLSLECTVEGTSNPNLYWYRQAAGRGLQLLFYSVGIGQISSEVPQNLSASRPQDRQFILSSKKLLLSDSGFYLCAWSRAGEGTQYFGPGTRLLVL.

The chain carries TRBV6-6 and TRBJ1-2; D remains ambiguous. Per germline, CDR1 MNHNY and CDR2 SVGAGI (reference sequence). This CDR3 is built from 12 residues. V was clipped by 3 bases and J by 8 bases, with 10 bases between them. DNA of the CDR3: TGTGCCAGCAGTTATAGAGCGGAAGGCTACACCTTC. As protein: CASSYRAEGYTF.

The chain recombines TRBV5-1 with TRBJ2-1, with D tentatively TRBD2 (5 bases). Trimming removed 6 bases from V and 5 bases from J, with 18 bases in between. The CDR3 is made up of 15 amino acids. Germline lookup yields CDR1 SGHRS and CDR2 YFSETQ. CDR3 nucleotide sequence: TGCGCCAGCACCACGAGAGGGTGGGAAAACAATGAGCAGTTCTTC. Amino acid sequence: CASTTRGWENNEQFF.

V gene TRBV6-1 combines with J gene TRBJ1-5; D perhaps matches TRBD1 (6 bases). Germline V lookup: CDR1 MNHNS, CDR2 SASEGT. The CDR3 has 16 residues. V was cut by 0 bases and J by 2 bases, with 11 bases left in between. The CDR3 DNA follows: TGTGCCAGCAGTGAAGCCCGACGGACAGGCAATCAGCCCCAGCATTTT. It codes for CASSEARRTGNQPQHF.

The chain employs TRBV2 and TRBJ1-2, with TRBD1 as a possible D gene (6 bases). The CDR3 is 13 amino acids. The V gene's germline CDR1 is SNHLY and CDR2 FYNNEI. With 1 base removed from V and 4 bases from J, the gap between germline ends came to 7 bases. CDR3 nucleotides: TGTGCCAGCAGTGAAGGGACAGTCTATGGCTACACCTTC. This gives the protein CASSEGTVYGYTF.

This chain's CDR3 is CATRRDRGVVDGYTF. CDR3 bases: TGTGCCACACGCCGGGACAGGGGTGTAGTGGATGGCTACACCTTC. J is TRBJ1-2 and V is TRBV6-5; 10 bases are a match to TRBD1. Germline V gene lookup returns CDR1 MNHEY and CDR2 SVGAGI. V trimming: 10 bases; J trimming: 6 bases; junction bases outside the gene matches: 14. This CDR3 spans 15 amino acids.

The chain uses TRBV19 and TRBJ1-1; a weak D match, TRBD1 (5 bases). V was cut by 5 bases and J by 2 bases, with 18 bases left in between. This CDR3 region has 16 residues. Germline V gene lookup returns CDR1 LNHDA and CDR2 SQIVND (reference sequence). CDR3 nucleotides: TGTGCCAGTAGTCTTAGCCTGGGCGGGGGAAACACTGAAGCTTTCTTT. Translating gives CASSLSLGGGNTEAFF.

The rearrangement links TRBV12-5 to TRBJ2-1, with a tentative D call TRBD2 (6 bases). CDR1 is LGHNT, CDR2 FRNRAP, per germline. V was shortened by 6 bases and J by 0 bases, with 12 bases between the two germline ends. This CDR3 region has 15 residues. CDR3 residues: CASGAPGSSYNEQFF. The CDR3 DNA follows: TGTGCTAGTGGAGCACCCGGGAGCTCCTACAATGAGCAGTTCTTC.

V gene TRBV4-1 combines with J gene TRBJ2-7; 12 bases fit TRBD2. There are 19 residues in the CDR3. CDR1 MGHRA and CDR2 YSYEKL come from the germline V gene. Trimming removed 0 bases from V and 4 bases from J; junction bases left unmatched: 13. CDR3 in DNA: TGCGCCAGCAGCCAAGATCCCCTTGCTAGCGGGGGGGCCGGATACGAGCAGTACTTC. Translated, it gives CASSQDPLASGGAGYEQYF.

The rearrangement joins TRBV7-9 to TRBJ1-2; 8 nucleotides align to TRBD1. With 4 bases clipped from V and 7 bases from J, the junction kept 14 bases outside the gene matches. This CDR3 region has 16 residues. Germline CDR1 is SEHNR and CDR2 is FQNEAQ (reference sequence). The CDR3 DNA sequence: TGTGCCAGCAGCTCTTCCGGACAGGGAACTCATCTTGGCTACACCTTC. Translation gives CASSSSGQGTHLGYTF.

V is TRBV6-1 and J is TRBJ2-7; TRBD1 matches 9 bases. The trim removed 4 bases at V and 2 bases at J, leaving 6 bases unmatched. The CDR3 is 15 residues long. Germline assignment: CDR1 MNHNS and CDR2 SASEGT. CDR3 sequence: CASSALTGGTYEQYF. The CDR3 DNA sequence: TGTGCCAGCAGTGCGTTGACAGGGGGGACCTACGAGCAGTACTTC.